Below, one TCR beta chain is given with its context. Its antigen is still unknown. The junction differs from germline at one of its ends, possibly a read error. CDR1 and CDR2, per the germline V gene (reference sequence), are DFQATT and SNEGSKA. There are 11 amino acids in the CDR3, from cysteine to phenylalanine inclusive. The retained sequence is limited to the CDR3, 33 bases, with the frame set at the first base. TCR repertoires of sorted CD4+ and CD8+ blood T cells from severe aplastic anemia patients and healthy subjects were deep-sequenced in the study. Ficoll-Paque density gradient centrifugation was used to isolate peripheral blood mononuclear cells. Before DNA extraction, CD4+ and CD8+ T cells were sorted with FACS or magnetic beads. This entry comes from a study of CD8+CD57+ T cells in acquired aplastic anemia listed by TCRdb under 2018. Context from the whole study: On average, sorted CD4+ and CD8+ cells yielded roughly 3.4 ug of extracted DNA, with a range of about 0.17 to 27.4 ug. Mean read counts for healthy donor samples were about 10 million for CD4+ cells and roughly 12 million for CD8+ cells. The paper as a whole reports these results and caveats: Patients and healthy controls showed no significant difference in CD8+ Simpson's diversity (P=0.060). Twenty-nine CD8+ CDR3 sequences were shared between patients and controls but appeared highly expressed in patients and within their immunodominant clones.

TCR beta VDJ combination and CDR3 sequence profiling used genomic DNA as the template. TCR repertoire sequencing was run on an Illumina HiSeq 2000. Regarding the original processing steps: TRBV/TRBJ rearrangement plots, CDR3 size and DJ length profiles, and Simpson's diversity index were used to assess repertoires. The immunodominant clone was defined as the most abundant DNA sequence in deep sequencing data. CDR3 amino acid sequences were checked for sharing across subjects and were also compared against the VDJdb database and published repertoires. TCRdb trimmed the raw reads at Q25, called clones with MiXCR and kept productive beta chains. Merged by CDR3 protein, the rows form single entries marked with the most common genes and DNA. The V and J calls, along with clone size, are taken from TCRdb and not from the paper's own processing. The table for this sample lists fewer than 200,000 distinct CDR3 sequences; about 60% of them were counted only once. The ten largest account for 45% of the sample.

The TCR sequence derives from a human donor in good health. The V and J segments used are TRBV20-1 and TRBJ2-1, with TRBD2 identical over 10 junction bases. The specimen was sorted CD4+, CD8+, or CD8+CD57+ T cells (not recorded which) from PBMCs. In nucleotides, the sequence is TGCAGTGCGGGACTAGCGATAGAGCAGTCCTTC. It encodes CSAGLAIEQSF.